What follows are 6 T cell receptor beta chains derived from one specimen sequenced in a study of metastatic and nonmetastatic thyroid tumors. Every patient was untreated before thyroid surgery. TCRdb reprocessed the PCR reads via MiXCR. The sample records about 59,000 clones, around 16% being singletons. The specimen was blood. These receptors all stem from a male donor with papillary thyroid cancer or a benign thyroid nodule (not recorded which). Some clones in this sample may be carry-over from other donors' samples.

This clone was seen many times. This chain joins TRBV20-1 and TRBJ2-1, with D possibly TRBD2 on 6 matching bases. The germline V gene encodes CDR1 DFQATT and CDR2 SNEGSKA (reference sequence). V lost 2 bases and J lost 5, with 10 bases in between. CDR3 length: 13 residues. The CDR3 nucleotides are TGCAGTGCTAGACTAGCGTATAACAATGAGCAGTTCTTC. The encoded protein is CSARLAYNNEQFF.

About this clone: A read error may explain this, as a much larger clone is one base away. The chain combines TRBV9 with TRBJ1-5, with unresolved D. Germline CDR1 and CDR2: SGDLS and YYNGEE. CDR3 length equals 15 residues. The CDR3 bases are TGTGCCAGCATCGTAGTGCCGGATAGCAATCAGCCCCAGCATTTT. Translation gives CASIVVPDSNQPQHF.

This clone occurred many times. This chain connects TRBV29-1 to TRBJ2-3; 7 positions match TRBD1. Looked up from germline, CDR1 is SQVTM and CDR2 is ANQGSEA. With V trimmed by 7 bases and J by 0 bases, 4 bases remained unmatched. The CDR3 extends over 13 amino acids. The CDR3 loop reads CSGRTGSTDTQYF. CDR3 nucleotide sequence: TGCAGCGGTCGGACAGGCAGCACAGATACGCAGTATTTT.

As regards this clone: This may be a read error, as it is one base from a much larger clone. Other DNA sequences from this sample encode an identical CDR3 as well. The chain links TRBV20-1 to TRBJ2-3; D is uncertain. The V end was cut by 6 bases, the J end by 4 bases, with 8 bases between. The CDR3 consists of 11 residues. Germline V gene sequence: CDR1 DFQATT, CDR2 SNEGSKA (reference sequence). The CDR3 loop reads CSAPSPDTQYF. The CDR3 coding sequence is TGCAGTGCACCATCCCCAGATACGCAGTATTTT.

This clone was counted between two and nine times. A much larger clone lies a single base off, so this may be a read error. V is TRBV7-9 and J is TRBJ2-3; no reliable D call. The length of the CDR3 is 12 residues. The V end was cut by 1 base, the J end by 6 bases, with 5 bases between. Germline V lookup: CDR1 SEHNR, CDR2 FQNEAQ (reference sequence). CDR3 sequence: CASSLDGDTQYF. CDR3 nucleotides: TGTGCCAGCAGCTTAGATGGGGATACGCAGTATTTT.

Notes on this clone: With a much larger clone just one base away, this may be a read error. This chain uses TRBV12-3 or TRBV12-4 with TRBJ2-5, with D perhaps given as TRBD1 or TRBD2 (6 bases each). Trimming took 4 bases from V and 9 from J, leaving 33 bases between them. CDR3 length equals 19 residues. The CDR3 loop reads CASSSSDSRDPSARQSQYF. CDR3 DNA: TGTGCCAGCAGTTCCTCGGACAGCAGGGACCCTAGCGCCCGGCAGTCCCAGTACTTC.